These 5 T cell receptor beta chains share one sample of origin, sequenced in a study of T-cell reconstitution after alpha-beta-depleted transplantation in children. A TCRbeta library incorporating unique molecular identifiers was prepared. TCRdb re-analysed the PCR reads in MiXCR, keeping a single row per CDR3 protein. The sample contains 300,000 to 400,000 distinct CDR3 sequences, about 16% of which appear only once. Source: PBMCs, mostly from graft donor cells, taken 360 days after TCRalphabeta/CD19-depleted stem cell transplant. The origin of the receptors is a male patient aged 2 to 9 who had a stem cell transplant for acute lymphoblastic leukemia, so the T cells may come from the graft donor.

With regard to this clonotype: One end of the junction varies from germline; a read error may be responsible. The CDR3 sequence: CASSLAGSTDTLYF. CDR3 nucleotide sequence: TGTGCCAGCAGTTTAGCCGGGAGCACAGATACGCTGTATTTT. This sequence joins TRBV27 and TRBJ2-3, with D perhaps TRBD2 (6 bases). This CDR3 has 14 residues. Germline V gene data show CDR1 as MNHEY and CDR2 as SMNVEV (reference sequence).

A few counts support this clonotype. This chain uses TRBV5-1 with TRBJ2-7, with 9 bases matching TRBD2. The germline gives CDR1 SGHRS, CDR2 YFSETQ. The CDR3 sequence is 18 residues long. V lost 0 bases to trimming and J lost 4 bases; unmatched junction nucleotides: 14. CDR3 sequence reads: CASSLVLVWLAGPYEQYF. The CDR3 DNA reads TGCGCCAGCAGCTTGGTATTGGTGTGGCTAGCGGGACCTTACGAGCAGTACTTC.

This clonotype came up many times. In nucleotides, the CDR3 is TGTGCCAGCAGCTTAGATGGAGTAGTTTACGAGCAGTACTTC. Encoded protein: CASSLDGVVYEQYF. This rearrangement joins TRBV7-2 to TRBJ2-7; no definite D call. The CDR3 covers 14 residues. Germline loops: CDR1 SGHTA, CDR2 FQGNSA. Trimming pared 1 base from V and 4 bases from J, leaving 11 bases between. The entire variable domain, with the rest obtained from reference TRBV7-2 and TRBJ2-7, is as follows: GAGVSQSPSNKVTEKGKDVELRCDPISGHTALYWYRQSLGQGLEFLIYFQGNSAPDKSGLPSDRFSAERTGGSVSTLTIQRTQQEDSAVYLCASSLDGVVYEQYFGPGTRLTVT.

As regards this clonotype: At one end, the junction sequence differs from germline, possibly due to a read error. This chain links TRBV14 with TRBJ2-1; 11 nucleotides agree with TRBD2. Looked up from germline, CDR1 is SGHDN and CDR2 is FVKESK. The CDR3 is made up of 21 amino acids. The CDR3 bases are TGTGCCAGCTGCCAAGCGGGACTAGCGGAATTTTGGTATCGCTCCTACAATGAGCAGTTCTTC. Its translation: CASCQAGLAEFWYRSYNEQFF.

This clonotype was seen only a few times. The J gene is TRBJ2-7, the V gene TRBV6-2 or TRBV6-3; a possible D gene is TRBD1 (5 bases). The CDR3 spans 15 residues. Germline CDR1 MNHEY, CDR2 SVGEGT. The V gene lost 6 bases and the J gene lost 0 bases, with 15 bases spanning the gap. The CDR3 loop reads CASSLLYRTSYEQYF. The CDR3 DNA reads as TGTGCCAGCAGCCTCCTTTACAGGACCTCCTACGAGCAGTACTTC.